One and the same sample provided the 26 T cell receptor beta chains below, sequenced in a study of cytomegalovirus exposure and HLA in healthy donors. Amplification used 60 Vbeta primers and 13 Jbeta primers. Produced via immunoSEQ multiplex PCR; TCRdb's table is partial and in-frame only. Of approximately 110,000 clones in the sample, under 80% were seen once. The specimen was PBMCs. The receptors originated from a woman between 45 and 60 years old in good health and CMV-seropositive.

In this sample, this clone turned up a few times. The V gene is TRBV10-2, the J gene TRBJ1-1; the D gene is possibly TRBD1 (6 bases). The ends were cut back, 3 bases at V and 6 bases at J, with 11 bases in the middle. The CDR3 has 13 residues. Looked up from germline, CDR1 is WSHSY and CDR2 is SAAADI. The CDR3 reads CASSETGSPEAFF. The CDR3 DNA is TGCGCCAGCAGTGAAACAGGGAGCCCTGAAGCTTTCTTT.

The table lists this clone with a count of one. This chain connects TRBV14 to TRBJ2-2; D is unclear. Trimming left V 1 base short and J 0 bases short, with 6 bases between. The CDR3 consists of 15 residues. CDR1 is SGHDN and CDR2 is FVKESK in the germline V gene. CDR3 sequence reads: CASSQGATNTGELFF. The CDR3 DNA reads as TGTGCCAGCAGCCAAGGGGCCACGAACACCGGGGAGCTGTTTTTT.

The chain employs TRBV5-7 and TRBJ2-2; 8 positions agree with TRBD1. TRBV5-7 is identified as an open reading frame with a role that is uncertain. J lost 4 bases, V lost 1 base, and 6 bases had no gene match. The CDR3 runs to 16 residues. CDR3 DNA sequence: TGTGCCAGCAGCTTGAGGCAGGGGGCGGGCACCGGGGAGCTGTTTTTT. It is translated as CASSLRQGAGTGELFF.

The rearrangement joins TRBV11-3 to TRBJ1-1; D unclear. The CDR3 extends over 16 amino acids. Germline V lookup: CDR1 SGHNT, CDR2 YENEEA. V was pared by 5 bases and J by 1 base, with 17 bases between. The chain's CDR3 is CASSPGAGLGNTEAFF. The CDR3 DNA reads TGTGCCAGCAGCCCCGGTGCGGGCCTTGGGAACACTGAAGCTTTCTTT.

V usage is TRBV6-5 and J usage is TRBJ1-2; 11 nucleotides align to TRBD1. Germline CDR1 MNHEY, CDR2 SVGAGI. V lost 7 bases to trimming and J lost 3 bases; unmatched junction nucleotides: 7. This CDR3 comprises 15 residues. The CDR3 DNA reads as TGTGCCAGCATCCCGGGGGGACAGGGGGACTATGGCTACACCTTC. Protein sequence: CASIPGGQGDYGYTF.

This clone was detected only once. The chain is built from TRBV19 and TRBJ2-1, with TRBD1 matching 8 bases. After removal of 5 bases from V and 5 bases from J, the junction contained 5 bases not matched to a gene. From germline, CDR1 is LNHDA and CDR2 SQIVND (reference sequence). The CDR3 has 14 amino acids. The CDR3: CASSSGQDHNEQFF. CDR3 DNA sequence: TGTGCCAGTAGTTCGGGACAGGACCACAATGAGCAGTTCTTC.

The rearrangement uses TRBV6-1 and TRBJ2-3, with 7 bases fitting TRBD2. The V gene end was trimmed by 1 base and the J gene end by 2 bases; junction bases not matched to a gene: 6. The CDR3 is 16 residues long. Germline-derived CDR1 and CDR2 are MNHNS and SASEGT. In DNA form, the CDR3 reads TGTGCCAGCAGTGAAGTCGGAGGGAGGGTCACAGATACGCAGTATTTT. Its protein product is CASSEVGGRVTDTQYF.

Remarks on this clone: One junction end disagrees with the germline gene, perhaps due to a read error. The rearrangement uses TRBV13 and TRBJ2-1, with 7 bases fitting TRBD2. CDR3 size: 13 residues. Germline assignment: CDR1 PRHDT and CDR2 FYEKMQ (reference sequence). The CDR3 sequence is CASSFRDYDEQFF. The CDR3, as DNA: TGTGCCAGCAGCTTCCGGGACTACGATGAGCAGTTCTTC.

This clone was found once. This rearrangement joins TRBV6-6 to TRBJ2-1; TRBD1 might be the D (6 bases). The CDR3 sequence is 15 residues long. The V end lost 8 bases, the J end lost 3 bases, and 17 bases lay between the germline ends. Germline CDR1 reads MNHNY; CDR2 reads SVGAGI (reference sequence). In DNA, the CDR3 is TGTGCCAGCTCCACTCTCAGGGGTAACTACAATGAGCAGTTCTTC. Amino acids: CASSTLRGNYNEQFF.

This clone has a handful of counts. The chain links TRBV27 to TRBJ2-6, with a weak D call TRBD2 (5 bases). Germline assignment: CDR1 MNHEY and CDR2 SMNVEV (reference sequence). V shed 3 bases and J shed 2 bases, with 11 bases lying between them. The CDR3 is 16 residues long. The CDR3 loop reads CASSFSGWAGANVLTF. The CDR3, as DNA: TGTGCCAGCAGTTTCTCGGGGTGGGCTGGGGCCAACGTCCTGACTTTC.

The count of this clone is one. The chain links TRBV25-1 to TRBJ1-1, with 8 bases aligning to TRBD1. CDR1 and CDR2 from the germline V gene are MGHDK and SYGVNS. V gave up 4 bases and J gave up 1 base; unmatched junction bases: 8. CDR3 length: 16 residues. Here the CDR3 reads CASSARQGRGNTEAFF. For the CDR3, the DNA is TGTGCCAGCAGTGCCCGACAGGGGAGGGGGAACACTGAAGCTTTCTTT.

The V gene is TRBV29-1, the J gene TRBJ2-1; possible D gene TRBD2, 6 bases. The CDR3 length is 12 residues. Per germline, CDR1 SQVTM and CDR2 ANQGSEA. The germline V and J ends were trimmed by 7 bases and 8 bases, with 15 bases remaining between them. The chain's CDR3 is CSGYGTYDEQFF. In DNA form, the CDR3 reads TGCAGCGGTTACGGGACTTACGATGAGCAGTTCTTC.

V is TRBV5-1 and J is TRBJ2-1; 8 bases are shared with TRBD1. The J segment lost 6 bases and the V segment lost 2 bases, leaving 4 bases of the junction unmatched. Germline V gene lookup returns CDR1 SGHRS and CDR2 YFSETQ. This CDR3 region has 14 residues. CDR3 amino acids: CASSFGTGSNEQFF. CDR3 sequence (DNA): TGCGCCAGCAGCTTTGGGACAGGTAGCAATGAGCAGTTCTTC.

This clone has only one observation. V usage is TRBV6-6 and J usage is TRBJ1-1; D is perhaps TRBD1 (5 bases). V lost 4 bases and J 4 bases, leaving 10 bases between the germline ends. CDR1 and CDR2 (germline): MNHNY, SVGAGI (reference sequence). The CDR3 contains 13 residues. The CDR3 coding sequence is TGTGCCAGCAGTTCCCAGGGACTCACTGAAGCTTTCTTT. Its protein product is CASSSQGLTEAFF.

The chain's CDR3 is CASSSSPRRTSGSLNEQFF. The CDR3 DNA is TGTGCCAGCAGCTCCTCGCCGAGAAGGACTAGCGGGAGTCTCAATGAGCAGTTCTTC. The chain is built from TRBV7-6 and TRBJ2-1, with 13 bases matching TRBD2. CDR1 is SGHVS and CDR2 is FNYEAQ in the germline V gene. CDR3 length: 19 residues. V was pared by 4 bases and J by 6 bases, with 15 bases of the junction left unmatched.

J is TRBJ2-1 and V is TRBV2; TRBD2 agrees at 11 bases. After removal of 6 bases from V and 7 bases from J, the junction contained 8 bases not matched to a gene. Per germline, CDR1 SNHLY and CDR2 FYNNEI. CDR3 length: 15 residues. CDR3 in amino acids: CASRVAGGSANEQFF. The CDR3 bases are TGTGCCAGCAGGGTAGCGGGAGGGAGCGCGAATGAGCAGTTCTTC.

This clone was observed a few times. The chain couples TRBV5-1 to TRBJ1-5; 10 nucleotides line up with TRBD1. With V trimmed by 0 bases and J by 7 bases, 1 base remained unmatched. Germline V gives CDR1 SGHRS, CDR2 YFSETQ. The CDR3 covers 14 residues. CDR3 amino acids: CASSLGQGAQPQHF. CDR3 DNA sequence: TGCGCCAGCAGCTTGGGACAGGGGGCCCAGCCCCAGCATTTT.

The CDR3 region is CSVPERGAAETQYF. The CDR3 DNA sequence: TGCAGCGTTCCCGAGCGGGGGGCCGCGGAGACCCAGTACTTC. This chain joins TRBV29-1 and TRBJ2-5, with 9 bases fitting TRBD2. With 5 bases clipped from V and 5 bases from J, the junction kept 9 bases outside the gene matches. This CDR3 is built from 14 residues. The germline V gene encodes CDR1 SQVTM and CDR2 ANQGSEA.

The rearrangement uses TRBV11-2 and TRBJ2-4; D is possibly TRBD2 (6 bases). Deletions cut 6 bases from V and 6 bases from J, with 24 bases between. CDR1 is SGHAT, CDR2 FQNNGV, per germline. This CDR3 contains 17 residues. The CDR3 region is CASSPYRGGTVGNIQYF. In DNA form, the CDR3 reads TGTGCCAGCAGTCCCTATCGGGGAGGTACTGTGGGAAACATTCAGTACTTC.

The genes are TRBV5-1 and TRBJ1-2; D gene ambiguous. CDR3 length: 11 residues. The germline CDR1 and CDR2 sequences are SGHRS and YFSETQ. Trimming took off 4 bases at V and 8 bases at J, with 9 bases between the two ends. The chain's CDR3 is CASSGDGGYTF. The DNA for the CDR3 is TGCGCCAGCAGCGGTGACGGGGGCTACACCTTC.

The chain joins TRBV5-5 to TRBJ2-3, with D maybe TRBD2 (5 bases). Per the germline V gene, CDR1 is SGHKS and CDR2 is YYEKEE (reference sequence). The CDR3 consists of 12 residues. Trimming left V 1 base short and J 6 bases short, with 6 bases between. In DNA, the CDR3 is TGTGCCAGCAGCTTGCCGGGGGATACGCAGTATTTT. It is translated as CASSLPGDTQYF.

This chain links TRBV7-3 with TRBJ1-6; D is undetermined. There are 15 residues in the CDR3. CDR1 and CDR2 (germline): SGHTA, FQGTGA. Trimming took 0 bases from V and 7 from J, leaving 10 bases between them. Here the CDR3 DNA reads TGTGCCAGCAGCTTAACGCGGGGAACCAATTCACCCCTCCACTTT. Protein sequence: CASSLTRGTNSPLHF.

This chain joins TRBV13 and TRBJ2-5; 8 bases are shared with TRBD1. The CDR3 contains 14 residues. The junction had 5 bases not matched to a gene; V was cut back by 5 bases and J by 3 bases. Looked up from germline, CDR1 is PRHDT and CDR2 is FYEKMQ (reference sequence). CDR3 loop: CASSPRGRKETQYF. The DNA of the CDR3 is TGTGCCAGCAGCCCCAGGGGGCGGAAAGAGACCCAGTACTTC.

The chain couples TRBV6-6 to TRBJ2-5, with 11 bases aligning to TRBD1. The J call may be faulty, since TRBJ2-7 better matches the DNA end. CDR1 and CDR2 (germline): MNHNY, SVGAGI (reference sequence). The CDR3 runs 14 residues. The CDR3 nucleotides read TGTGCCAGCAGTTCAGGGACAGGGGGCTACGAGCAGTACTTC. Its protein product is CASSSGTGGYEQYF.

Regarding this clone: Sequence at one end of the junction differs from germline and may be a read error. V is TRBV19 and J is TRBJ2-4, with 7 positions matching TRBD2. The length of the CDR3 is 15 residues. Germline V gene lookup returns CDR1 LNHDA and CDR2 SQIVND (reference sequence). The CDR3 region is CASSIDPTGGNSQYF. The CDR3 DNA reads TGTGCCAGTAGTATAGATCCCACGGGAGGAAACAGTCAGTACTTC.

This chain joins TRBV28 and TRBJ2-7; tentative D call: TRBD2 (6 bases). The CDR3 is 15 residues long. V was clipped by 3 bases and J by 2 bases, with 14 bases between them. CDR1 MDHEN and CDR2 SYDVKM come from the germline V gene. For the CDR3, the DNA is TGTGCCAGCAGTTTGGGGGGAGTCAAGACCTACGAGCAGTACTTC. As protein: CASSLGGVKTYEQYF.